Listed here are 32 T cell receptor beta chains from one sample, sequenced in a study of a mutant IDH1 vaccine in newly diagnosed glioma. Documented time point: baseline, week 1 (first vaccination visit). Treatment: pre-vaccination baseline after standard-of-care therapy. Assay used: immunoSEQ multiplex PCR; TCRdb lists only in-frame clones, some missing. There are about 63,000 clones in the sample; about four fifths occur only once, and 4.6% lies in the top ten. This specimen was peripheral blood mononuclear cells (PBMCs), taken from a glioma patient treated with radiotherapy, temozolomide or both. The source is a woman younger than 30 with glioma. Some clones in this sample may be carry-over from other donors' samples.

This chain's CDR3 is CASSDSHWGNTEAFF. DNA of the CDR3: TGTGCCAGCAGCGACTCCCATTGGGGGAACACTGAAGCTTTCTTT. The chain combines TRBV2 with TRBJ1-1; D not resolved. Germline V gene sequence: CDR1 SNHLY, CDR2 FYNNEI. The CDR3 loop spans 15 amino acids. The V end lost 6 bases, the J end lost 1 base, and 15 bases lay between the germline ends.

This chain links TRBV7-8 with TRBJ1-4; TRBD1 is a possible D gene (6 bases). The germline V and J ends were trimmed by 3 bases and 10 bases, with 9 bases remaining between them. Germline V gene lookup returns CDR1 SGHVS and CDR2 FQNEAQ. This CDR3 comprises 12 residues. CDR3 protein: CASSLGGRKLFF. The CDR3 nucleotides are TGTGCCAGCAGCTTGGGGGGCAGAAAACTGTTTTTT.

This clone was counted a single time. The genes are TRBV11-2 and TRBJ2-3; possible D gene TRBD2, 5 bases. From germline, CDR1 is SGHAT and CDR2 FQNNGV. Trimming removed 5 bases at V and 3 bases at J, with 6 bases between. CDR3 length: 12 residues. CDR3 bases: TGTGCCAGCAGCGGGAGAACAGATACGCAGTATTTT. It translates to CASSGRTDTQYF.

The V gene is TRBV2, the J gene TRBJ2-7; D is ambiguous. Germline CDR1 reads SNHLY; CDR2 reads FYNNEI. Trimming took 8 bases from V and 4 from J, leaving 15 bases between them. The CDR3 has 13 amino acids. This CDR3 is CASQPSQFYEQYF. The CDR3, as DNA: TGTGCCAGCCAGCCATCGCAGTTTTACGAGCAGTACTTC. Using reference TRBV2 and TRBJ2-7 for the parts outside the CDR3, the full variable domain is EPEVTQTPSHQVTQMGQEVILRCVPISNHLYFYWYRQILGQKVEFLVSFYNNEISEKSEIFDDQFSVERPDGSNFTLKIRSTKLEDSAMYFCASQPSQFYEQYFGPGTRLTVT.

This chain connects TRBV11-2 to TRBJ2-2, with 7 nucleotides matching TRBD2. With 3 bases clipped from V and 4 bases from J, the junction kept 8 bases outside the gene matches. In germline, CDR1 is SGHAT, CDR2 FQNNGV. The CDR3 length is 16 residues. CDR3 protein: CASSLGGEAGTGELFF. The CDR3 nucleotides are TGTGCCAGCAGCTTGGGAGGGGAGGCGGGCACCGGGGAGCTGTTTTTT. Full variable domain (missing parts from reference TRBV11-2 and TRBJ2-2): EAGVAQSPRYKIIEKRQSVAFWCNPISGHATLYWYQQILGQGPKLLIQFQNNGVVDDSQLPKDRFSAERLKGVDSTLKIQPAKLEDSAVYLCASSLGGEAGTGELFFGEGSRLTVL.

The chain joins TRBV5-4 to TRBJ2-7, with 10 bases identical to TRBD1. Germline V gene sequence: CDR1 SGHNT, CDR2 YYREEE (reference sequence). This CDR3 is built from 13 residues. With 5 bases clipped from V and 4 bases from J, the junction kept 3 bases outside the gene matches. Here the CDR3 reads CASRGQGKYEQYF. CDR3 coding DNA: TGTGCCAGCAGGGGACAGGGGAAGTACGAGCAGTACTTC.

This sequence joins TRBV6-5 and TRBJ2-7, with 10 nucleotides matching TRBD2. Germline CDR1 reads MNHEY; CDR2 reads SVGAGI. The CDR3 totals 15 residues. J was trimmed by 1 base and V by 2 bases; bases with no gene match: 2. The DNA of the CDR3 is TGTGCCAGCAGTTACGTAGCGGGGGGTTCCTACGAGCAGTACTTC. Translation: CASSYVAGGSYEQYF.

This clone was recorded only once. CDR3 nucleotide sequence: TGTGCCAGCACCTCGGAGGTGTCCTACGAGCAGTACTTC. Its protein product is CASTSEVSYEQYF. The chain recombines TRBV28 with TRBJ2-7; D is perhaps TRBD2 (5 bases). Trimming pared 7 bases from V and 1 base from J, leaving 11 bases between. Looked up from germline, CDR1 is MDHEN and CDR2 is SYDVKM. The CDR3 covers 13 residues.

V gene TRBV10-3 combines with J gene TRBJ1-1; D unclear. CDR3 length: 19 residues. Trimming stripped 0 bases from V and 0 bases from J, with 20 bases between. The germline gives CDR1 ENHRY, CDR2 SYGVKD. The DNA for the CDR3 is TGTGCCATCAGTGAGTCGATGTATGGGCAGGAACGTATGAACACTGAAGCTTTCTTT. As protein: CAISESMYGQERMNTEAFF.

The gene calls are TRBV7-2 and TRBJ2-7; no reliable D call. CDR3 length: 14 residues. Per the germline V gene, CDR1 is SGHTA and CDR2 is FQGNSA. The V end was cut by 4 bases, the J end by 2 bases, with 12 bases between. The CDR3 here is CASSSLGRAYEQYF. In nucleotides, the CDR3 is TGTGCCAGCAGCTCGCTAGGTAGGGCCTACGAGCAGTACTTC.

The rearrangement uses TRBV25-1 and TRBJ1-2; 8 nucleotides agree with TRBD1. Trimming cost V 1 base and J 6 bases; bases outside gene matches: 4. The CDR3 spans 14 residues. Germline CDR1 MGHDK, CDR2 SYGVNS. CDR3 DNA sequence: TGTGCCAGCAGTGAATTCCCGACAGGGGATGGCTACACCTTC. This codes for CASSEFPTGDGYTF.

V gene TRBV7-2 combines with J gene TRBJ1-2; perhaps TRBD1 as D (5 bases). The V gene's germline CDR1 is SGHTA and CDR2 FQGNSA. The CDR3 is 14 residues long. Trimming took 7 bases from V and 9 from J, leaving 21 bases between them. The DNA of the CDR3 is TGTGCCAGCAACGAACTACGGGGCCAGAGTAGCTACACCTTC. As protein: CASNELRGQSSYTF.

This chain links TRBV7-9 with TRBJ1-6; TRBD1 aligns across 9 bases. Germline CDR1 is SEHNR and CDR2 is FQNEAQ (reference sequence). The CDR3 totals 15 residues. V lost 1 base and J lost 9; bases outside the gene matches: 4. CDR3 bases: TGTGCCAGCAGCTTAGAGGGACAGGGAGGTTCACCCCTCCACTTT. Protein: CASSLEGQGGSPLHF.

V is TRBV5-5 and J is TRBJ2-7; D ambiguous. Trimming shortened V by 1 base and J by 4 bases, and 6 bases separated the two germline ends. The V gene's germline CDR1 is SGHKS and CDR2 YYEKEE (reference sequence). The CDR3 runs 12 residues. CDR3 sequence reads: CASSLQKYEQYF. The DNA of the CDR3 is TGTGCCAGCAGCTTGCAGAAATACGAGCAGTACTTC. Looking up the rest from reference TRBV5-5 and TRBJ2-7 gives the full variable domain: DAGVTQSPTHLIKTRGQQVTLRCSPISGHKSVSWYQQVLGQGPQFIFQYYEKEERGRGNFPDRFSARQFPNYSSELNVNALLLGDSALYLCASSLQKYEQYFGPGTRLTVT.

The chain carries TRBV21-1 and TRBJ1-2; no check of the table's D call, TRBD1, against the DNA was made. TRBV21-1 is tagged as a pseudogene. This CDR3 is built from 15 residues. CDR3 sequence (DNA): TGTGCCAGCCCCAGGGGACCCGGGACCGGCTATGGCTACACCTTC. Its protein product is CASPRGPGTGYGYTF.

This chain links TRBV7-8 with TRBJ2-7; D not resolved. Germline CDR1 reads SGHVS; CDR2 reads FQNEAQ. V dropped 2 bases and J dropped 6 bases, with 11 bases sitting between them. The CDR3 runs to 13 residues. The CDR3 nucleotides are TGTGCCAGCAGCTTAATTGCCGCCGGCGAGCAGTACTTC. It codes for CASSLIAAGEQYF. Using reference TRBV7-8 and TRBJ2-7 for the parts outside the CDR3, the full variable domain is GAGVSQSPRYKVAKRGQDVALRCDPISGHVSLFWYQQALGQGPEFLTYFQNEAQLDKSGLPSDRFFAERPEGSVSTLKIQRTQQEDSAVYLCASSLIAAGEQYFGPGTRLTVT.

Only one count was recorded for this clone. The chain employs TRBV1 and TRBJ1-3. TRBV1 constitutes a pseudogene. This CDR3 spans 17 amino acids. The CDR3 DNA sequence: TGCACCAGCAGCCAAGAATGGGAGGCTTTCTCTGGAAACACCATATATTTT. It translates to CTSSQEWEAFSGNTIYF.

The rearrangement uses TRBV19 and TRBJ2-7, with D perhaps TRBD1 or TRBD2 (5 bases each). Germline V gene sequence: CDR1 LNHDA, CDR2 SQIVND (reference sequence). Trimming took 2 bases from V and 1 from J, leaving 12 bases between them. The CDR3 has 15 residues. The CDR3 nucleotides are TGTGCCAGTAGTATACCCGGGACGGTTTCCTACGAGCAGTACTTC. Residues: CASSIPGTVSYEQYF.

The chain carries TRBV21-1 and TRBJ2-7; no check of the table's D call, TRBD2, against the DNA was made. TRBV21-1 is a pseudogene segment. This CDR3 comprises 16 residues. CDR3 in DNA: TGTGCCAGCAGCAAAGAGGGGAGCGGGAGGGCCCACGAGCAGTACTTC. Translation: CASSKEGSGRAHEQYF.

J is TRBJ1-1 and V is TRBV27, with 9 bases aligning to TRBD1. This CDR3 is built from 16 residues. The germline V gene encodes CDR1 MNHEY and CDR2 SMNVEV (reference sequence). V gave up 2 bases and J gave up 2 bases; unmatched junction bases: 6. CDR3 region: CASSLLGQGLNTEAFF. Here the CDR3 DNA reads TGTGCCAGCAGTTTACTCGGACAGGGGCTAAACACTGAAGCTTTCTTT.

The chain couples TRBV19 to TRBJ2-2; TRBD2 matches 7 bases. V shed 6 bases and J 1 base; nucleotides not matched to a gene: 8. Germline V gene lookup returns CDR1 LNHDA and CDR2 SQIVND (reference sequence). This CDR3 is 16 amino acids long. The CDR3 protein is CASSYGWGGNTGELFF. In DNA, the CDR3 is TGTGCCAGTAGCTACGGATGGGGGGGGAACACCGGGGAGCTGTTTTTT. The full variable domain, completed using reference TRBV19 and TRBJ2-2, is DGGITQSPKYLFRKEGQNVTLSCEQNLNHDAMYWYRQDPGQGLRLIYYSQIVNDFQKGDIAEGYSVSREKKESFPLTVTSAQKNPTAFYLCASSYGWGGNTGELFFGEGSRLTVL.

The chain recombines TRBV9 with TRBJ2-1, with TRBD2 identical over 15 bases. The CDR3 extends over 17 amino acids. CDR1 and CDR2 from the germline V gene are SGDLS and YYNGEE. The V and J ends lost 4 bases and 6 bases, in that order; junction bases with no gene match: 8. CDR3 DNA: TGTGCCAGCAGCCCTTTTTGGACTAGCGGGGGGGCCAATGAGCAGTTCTTC. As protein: CASSPFWTSGGANEQFF.

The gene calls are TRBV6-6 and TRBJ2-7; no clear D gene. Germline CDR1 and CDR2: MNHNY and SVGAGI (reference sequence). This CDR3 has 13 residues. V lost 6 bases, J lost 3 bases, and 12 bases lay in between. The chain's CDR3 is CASRQDQNYEQYF. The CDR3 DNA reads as TGTGCCAGCAGACAAGACCAGAACTACGAGCAGTACTTC.

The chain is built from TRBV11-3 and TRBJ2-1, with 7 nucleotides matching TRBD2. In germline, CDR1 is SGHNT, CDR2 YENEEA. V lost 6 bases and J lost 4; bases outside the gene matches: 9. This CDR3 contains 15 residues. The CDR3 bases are TGTGCCAGCAGTTCTCTAGCGGCGCCTTACAATGAGCAGTTCTTC. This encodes CASSSLAAPYNEQFF. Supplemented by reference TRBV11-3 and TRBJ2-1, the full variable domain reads EAGVVQSPRYKIIEKKQPVAFWCNPISGHNTLYWYLQNLGQGPELLIRYENEEAVDDSQLPKDRFSAERLKGVDSTLKIQPAELGDSAVYLCASSSLAAPYNEQFFGPGTRLTVL.

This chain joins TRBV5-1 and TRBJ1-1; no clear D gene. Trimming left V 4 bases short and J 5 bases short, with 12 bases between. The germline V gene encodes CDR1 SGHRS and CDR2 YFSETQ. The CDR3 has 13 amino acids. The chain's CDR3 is CASSRTSVTEAFF. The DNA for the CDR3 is TGCGCCAGCAGCCGAACATCGGTGACTGAAGCTTTCTTT. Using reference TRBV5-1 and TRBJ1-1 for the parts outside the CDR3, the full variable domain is KAGVTQTPRYLIKTRGQQVTLSCSPISGHRSVSWYQQTPGQGLQFLFEYFSETQRNKGNFPGRFSGRQFSNSRSEMNVSTLELGDSALYLCASSRTSVTEAFFGQGTRLTVV.

CDR3 amino acids: CASSNTDTQYF. CDR3 sequence (DNA): TGTGCCAGCTCGAACACAGATACGCAGTATTTT. This chain joins TRBV9 and TRBJ2-3; D unclear. The CDR3 extends over 11 amino acids. V dropped 7 bases and J dropped 2 bases, with 5 bases sitting between them. Germline V gene sequence: CDR1 SGDLS, CDR2 YYNGEE.

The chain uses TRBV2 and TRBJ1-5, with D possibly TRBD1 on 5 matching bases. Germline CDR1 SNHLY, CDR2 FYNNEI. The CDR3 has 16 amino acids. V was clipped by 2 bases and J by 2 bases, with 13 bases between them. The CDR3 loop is CASSEKGTGGNQPQHF. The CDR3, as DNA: TGTGCCAGCAGTGAAAAGGGGACGGGTGGCAATCAGCCCCAGCATTTT. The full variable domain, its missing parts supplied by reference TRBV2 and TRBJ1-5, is EPEVTQTPSHQVTQMGQEVILRCVPISNHLYFYWYRQILGQKVEFLVSFYNNEISEKSEIFDDQFSVERPDGSNFTLKIRSTKLEDSAMYFCASSEKGTGGNQPQHFGDGTRLSIL.

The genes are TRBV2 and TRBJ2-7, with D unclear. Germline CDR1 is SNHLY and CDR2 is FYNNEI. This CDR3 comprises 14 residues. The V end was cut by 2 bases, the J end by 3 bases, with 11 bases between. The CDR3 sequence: CASSEFVSVYEQYF. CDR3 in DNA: TGTGCCAGCAGTGAATTTGTCAGTGTCTACGAGCAGTACTTC. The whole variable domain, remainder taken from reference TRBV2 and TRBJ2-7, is EPEVTQTPSHQVTQMGQEVILRCVPISNHLYFYWYRQILGQKVEFLVSFYNNEISEKSEIFDDQFSVERPDGSNFTLKIRSTKLEDSAMYFCASSEFVSVYEQYFGPGTRLTVT.

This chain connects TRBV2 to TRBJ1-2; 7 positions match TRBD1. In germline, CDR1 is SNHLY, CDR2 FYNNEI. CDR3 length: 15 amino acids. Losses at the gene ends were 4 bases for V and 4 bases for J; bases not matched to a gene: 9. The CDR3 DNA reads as TGTGCCAGCAGTGTGGGGACAGATCCCGGCTATGGCTACACCTTC. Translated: CASSVGTDPGYGYTF.

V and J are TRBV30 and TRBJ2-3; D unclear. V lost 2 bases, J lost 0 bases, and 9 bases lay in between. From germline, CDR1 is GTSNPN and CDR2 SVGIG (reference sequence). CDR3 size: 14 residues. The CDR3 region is CAWSYLTSTDTQYF. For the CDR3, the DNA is TGTGCCTGGAGTTATCTTACTAGCACAGATACGCAGTATTTT.

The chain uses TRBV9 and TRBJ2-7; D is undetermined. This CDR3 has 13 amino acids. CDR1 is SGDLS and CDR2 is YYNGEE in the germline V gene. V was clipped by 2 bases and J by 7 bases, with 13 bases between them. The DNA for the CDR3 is TGTGCCAGCAGCGTCGGGCTAGTAGCTGAGCAGTACTTC. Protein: CASSVGLVAEQYF.

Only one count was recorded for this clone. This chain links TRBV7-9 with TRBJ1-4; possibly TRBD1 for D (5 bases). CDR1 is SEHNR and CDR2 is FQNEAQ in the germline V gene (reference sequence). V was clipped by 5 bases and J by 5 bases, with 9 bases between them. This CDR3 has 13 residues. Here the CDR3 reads CASSQGINEKLFF. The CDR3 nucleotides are TGTGCCAGCAGCCAGGGCATCAATGAAAAACTGTTTTTT. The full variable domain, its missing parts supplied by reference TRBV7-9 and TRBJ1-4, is DTGVSQNPRHKITKRGQNVTFRCDPISEHNRLYWYRQTLGQGPEFLTYFQNEAQLEKSRLLSDRFSAERPKGSFSTLEIQRTEQGDSAMYLCASSQGINEKLFFGSGTQLSVL.